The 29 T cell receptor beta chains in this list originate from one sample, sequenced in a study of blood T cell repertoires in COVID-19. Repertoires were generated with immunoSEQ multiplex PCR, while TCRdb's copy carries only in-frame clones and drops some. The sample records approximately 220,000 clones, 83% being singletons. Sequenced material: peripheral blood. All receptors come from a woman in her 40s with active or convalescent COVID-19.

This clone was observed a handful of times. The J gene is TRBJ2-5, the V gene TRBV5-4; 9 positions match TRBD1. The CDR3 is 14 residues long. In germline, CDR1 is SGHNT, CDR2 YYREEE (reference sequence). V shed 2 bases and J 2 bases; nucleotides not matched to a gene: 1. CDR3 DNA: TGTGCCAGCAGCTTCGGACAGGGGCAAGAGACCCAGTACTTC. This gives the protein CASSFGQGQETQYF. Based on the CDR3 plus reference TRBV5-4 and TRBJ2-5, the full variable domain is ETGVTQSPTHLIKTRGQQVTLRCSSQSGHNTVSWYQQALGQGPQFIFQYYREEENGRGNFPPRFSGLQFPNYSSELNVNALELDDSALYLCASSFGQGQETQYFGPGTRLLVL.

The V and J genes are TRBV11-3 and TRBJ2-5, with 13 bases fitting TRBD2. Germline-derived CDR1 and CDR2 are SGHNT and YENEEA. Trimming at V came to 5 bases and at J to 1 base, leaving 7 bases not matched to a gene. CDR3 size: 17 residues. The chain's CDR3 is CASSARLAGGLQETQYF. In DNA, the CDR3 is TGTGCCAGCAGCGCAAGACTAGCGGGGGGACTCCAAGAGACCCAGTACTTC. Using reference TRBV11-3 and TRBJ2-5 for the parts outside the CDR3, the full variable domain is EAGVVQSPRYKIIEKKQPVAFWCNPISGHNTLYWYLQNLGQGPELLIRYENEEAVDDSQLPKDRFSAERLKGVDSTLKIQPAELGDSAVYLCASSARLAGGLQETQYFGPGTRLLVL.

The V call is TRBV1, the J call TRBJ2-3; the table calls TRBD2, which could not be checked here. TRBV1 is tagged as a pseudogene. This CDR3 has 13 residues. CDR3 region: CTSSQGRTDTQYF. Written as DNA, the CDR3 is TGCACCAGCAGCCAAGGTCGTACAGATACGCAGTATTTT.

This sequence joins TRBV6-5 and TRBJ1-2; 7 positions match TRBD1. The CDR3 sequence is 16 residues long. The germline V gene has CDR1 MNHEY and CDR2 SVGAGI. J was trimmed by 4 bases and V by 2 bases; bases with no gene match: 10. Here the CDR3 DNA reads TGTGCCAGCAGTTACCTACGGGCAGGGGGAGTCTATGGCTACACCTTC. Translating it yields CASSYLRAGGVYGYTF.

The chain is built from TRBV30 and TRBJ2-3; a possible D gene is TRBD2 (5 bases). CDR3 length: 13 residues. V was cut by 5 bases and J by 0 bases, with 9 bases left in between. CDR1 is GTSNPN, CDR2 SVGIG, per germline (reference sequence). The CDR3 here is CAWGSPSTDTQYF. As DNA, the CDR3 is TGTGCCTGGGGGAGCCCTAGCACAGATACGCAGTATTTT.

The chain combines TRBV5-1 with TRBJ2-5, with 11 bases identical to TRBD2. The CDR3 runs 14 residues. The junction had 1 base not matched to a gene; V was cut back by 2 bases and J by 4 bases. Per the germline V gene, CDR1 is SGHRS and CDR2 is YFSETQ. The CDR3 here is CASSFTSGGETQYF. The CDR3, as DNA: TGCGCCAGCAGCTTTACTAGCGGGGGAGAGACCCAGTACTTC.

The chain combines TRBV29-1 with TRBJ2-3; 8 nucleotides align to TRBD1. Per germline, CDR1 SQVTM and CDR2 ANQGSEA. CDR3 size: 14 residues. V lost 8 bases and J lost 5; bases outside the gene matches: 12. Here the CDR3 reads CSNLGGQGEDTQYF. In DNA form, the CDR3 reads TGCAGCAACCTTGGCGGACAGGGTGAAGATACGCAGTATTTT.

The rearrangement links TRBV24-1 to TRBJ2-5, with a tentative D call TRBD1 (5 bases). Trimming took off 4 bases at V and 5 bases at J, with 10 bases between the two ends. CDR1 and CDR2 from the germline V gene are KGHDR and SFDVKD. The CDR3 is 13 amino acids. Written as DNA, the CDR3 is TGTGCCACCAGTGACCCTAACAGGGAGACCCAGTACTTC. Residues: CATSDPNRETQYF.

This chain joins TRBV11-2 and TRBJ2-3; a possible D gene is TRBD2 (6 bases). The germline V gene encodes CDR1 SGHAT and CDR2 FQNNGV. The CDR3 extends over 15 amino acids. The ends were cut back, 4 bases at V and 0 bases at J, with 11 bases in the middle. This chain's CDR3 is CASSSGGPSTDTQYF. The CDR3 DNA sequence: TGTGCCAGCAGCTCCGGGGGTCCTAGCACAGATACGCAGTATTTT.

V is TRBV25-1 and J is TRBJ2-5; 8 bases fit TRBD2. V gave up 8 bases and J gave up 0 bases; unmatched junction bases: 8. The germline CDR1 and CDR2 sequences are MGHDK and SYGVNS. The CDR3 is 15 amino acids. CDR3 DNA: TGTGCCAGCGGGATGGTTAGCGGGGACCAAGAGACCCAGTACTTC. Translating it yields CASGMVSGDQETQYF. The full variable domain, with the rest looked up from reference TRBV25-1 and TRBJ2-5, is EADIYQTPRYLVIGTGKKITLECSQTMGHDKMYWYQQDPGMELHLIHYSYGVNSTEKGDLSSESTVSRIRTEHFPLTLESARPSHTSQYLCASGMVSGDQETQYFGPGTRLLVL.

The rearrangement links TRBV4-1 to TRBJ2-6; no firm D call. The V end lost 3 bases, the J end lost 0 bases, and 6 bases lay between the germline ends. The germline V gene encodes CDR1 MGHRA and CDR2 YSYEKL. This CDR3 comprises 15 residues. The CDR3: CASSHVGSGANVLTF. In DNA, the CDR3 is TGCGCCAGCAGCCATGTCGGCTCTGGGGCCAACGTCCTGACTTTC.

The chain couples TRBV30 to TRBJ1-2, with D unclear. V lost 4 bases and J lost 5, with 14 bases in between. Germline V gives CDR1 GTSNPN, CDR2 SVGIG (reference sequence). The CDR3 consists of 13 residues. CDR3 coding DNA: TGTGCCTGGAACTCTGACACGTTATATGGCTACACCTTC. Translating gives CAWNSDTLYGYTF.

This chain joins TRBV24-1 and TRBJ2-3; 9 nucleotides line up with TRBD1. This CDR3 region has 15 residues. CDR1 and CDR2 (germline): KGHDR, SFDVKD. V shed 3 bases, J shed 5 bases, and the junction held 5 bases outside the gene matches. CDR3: CATSDEGTGIDTQYF. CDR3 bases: TGTGCCACCAGTGATGAGGGGACAGGGATAGATACGCAGTATTTT.

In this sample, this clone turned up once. The CDR3 bases are TGTGCCAGCAGCGTAGCCTGGGACACGGCCTACGAGCAGTACTTC. Amino acids: CASSVAWDTAYEQYF. The rearrangement joins TRBV9 to TRBJ2-7; D may be TRBD1 (6 bases). The CDR3 extends over 15 amino acids. Trimming shortened V by 0 bases and J by 2 bases, and 12 bases separated the two germline ends. CDR1 is SGDLS and CDR2 is YYNGEE in the germline V gene.

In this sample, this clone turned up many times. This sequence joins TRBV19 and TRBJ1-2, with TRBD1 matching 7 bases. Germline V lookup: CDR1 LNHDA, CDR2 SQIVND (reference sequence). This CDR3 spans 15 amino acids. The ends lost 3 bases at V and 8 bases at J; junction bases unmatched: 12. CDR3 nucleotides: TGTGCCAGTAGTATCCGCCCGGGACAGAGTGGAGGCTACACCTTC. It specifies CASSIRPGQSGGYTF.

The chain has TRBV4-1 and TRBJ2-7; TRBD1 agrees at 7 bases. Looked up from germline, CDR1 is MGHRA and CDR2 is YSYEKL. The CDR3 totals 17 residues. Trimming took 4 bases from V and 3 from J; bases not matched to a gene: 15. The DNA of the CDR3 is TGCGCCAGCAGCCCCAGGGGCGCCCGGGACAGAAGCTACGAGCAGTACTTC. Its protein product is CASSPRGARDRSYEQYF.

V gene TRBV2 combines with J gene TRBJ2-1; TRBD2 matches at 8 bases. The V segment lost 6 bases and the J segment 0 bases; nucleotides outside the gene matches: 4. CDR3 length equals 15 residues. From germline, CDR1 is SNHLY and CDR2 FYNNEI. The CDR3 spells CASRTGTSSYNEQFF. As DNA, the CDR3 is TGTGCCAGCAGGACGGGGACTAGCTCCTACAATGAGCAGTTCTTC.

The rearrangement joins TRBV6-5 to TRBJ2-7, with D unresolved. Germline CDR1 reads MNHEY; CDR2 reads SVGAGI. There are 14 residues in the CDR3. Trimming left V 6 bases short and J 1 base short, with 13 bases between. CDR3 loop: CASRGSGGSYEQYF. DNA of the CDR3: TGTGCCAGCAGGGGTTCGGGTGGGTCCTACGAGCAGTACTTC.

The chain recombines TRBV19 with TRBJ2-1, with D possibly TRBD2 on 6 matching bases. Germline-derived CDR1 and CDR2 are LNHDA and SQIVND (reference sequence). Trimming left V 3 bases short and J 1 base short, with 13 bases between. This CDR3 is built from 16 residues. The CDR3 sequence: CASSITRGISYNEQFF. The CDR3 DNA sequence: TGTGCCAGTAGTATTACTCGGGGGATATCCTACAATGAGCAGTTCTTC. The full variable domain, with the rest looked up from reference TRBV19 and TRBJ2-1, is DGGITQSPKYLFRKEGQNVTLSCEQNLNHDAMYWYRQDPGQGLRLIYYSQIVNDFQKGDIAEGYSVSREKKESFPLTVTSAQKNPTAFYLCASSITRGISYNEQFFGPGTRLTVL.

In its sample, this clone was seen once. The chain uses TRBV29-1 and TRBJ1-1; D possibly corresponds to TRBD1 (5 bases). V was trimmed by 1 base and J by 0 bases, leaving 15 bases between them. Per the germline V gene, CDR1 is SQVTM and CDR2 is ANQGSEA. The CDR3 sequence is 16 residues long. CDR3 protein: CSVEGGVHPMNTEAFF. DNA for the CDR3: TGCAGCGTTGAAGGGGGGGTCCACCCGATGAACACTGAAGCTTTCTTT.

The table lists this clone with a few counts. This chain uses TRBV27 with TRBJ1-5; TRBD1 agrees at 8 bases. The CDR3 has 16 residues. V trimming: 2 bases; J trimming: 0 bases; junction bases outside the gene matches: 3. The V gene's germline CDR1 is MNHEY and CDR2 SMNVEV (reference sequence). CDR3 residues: CASSLGTGHSNQPQHF. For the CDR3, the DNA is TGTGCCAGCAGTTTAGGGACAGGCCATAGCAATCAGCCCCAGCATTTT.

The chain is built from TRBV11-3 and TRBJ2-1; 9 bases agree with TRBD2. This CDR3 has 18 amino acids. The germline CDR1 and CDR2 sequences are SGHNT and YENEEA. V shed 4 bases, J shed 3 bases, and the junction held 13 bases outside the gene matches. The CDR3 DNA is TGTGCCAGCAGCTCATACGATTTAGCGGGGGCCAGCTACAATGAGCAGTTCTTC. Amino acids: CASSSYDLAGASYNEQFF.

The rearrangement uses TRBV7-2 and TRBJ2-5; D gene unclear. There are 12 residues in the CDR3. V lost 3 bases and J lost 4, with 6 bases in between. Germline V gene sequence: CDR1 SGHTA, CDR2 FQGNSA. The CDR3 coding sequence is TGTGCCAGCAGCTTCAGTGGAGAGACCCAGTACTTC. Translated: CASSFSGETQYF.

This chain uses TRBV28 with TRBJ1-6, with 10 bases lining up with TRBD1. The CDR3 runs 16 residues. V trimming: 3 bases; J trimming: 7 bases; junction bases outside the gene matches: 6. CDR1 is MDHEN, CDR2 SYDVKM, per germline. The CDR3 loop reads CASSLTGGVPNSPLHF. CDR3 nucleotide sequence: TGTGCCAGCAGTTTGACAGGGGGCGTCCCCAATTCACCCCTCCACTTT.

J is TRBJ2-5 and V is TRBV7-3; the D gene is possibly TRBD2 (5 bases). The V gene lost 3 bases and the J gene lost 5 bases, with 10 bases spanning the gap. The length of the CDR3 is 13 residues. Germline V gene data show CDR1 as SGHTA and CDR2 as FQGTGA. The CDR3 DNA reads TGTGCCAGCAGCTTTGGGCCGGGGGAGACCCAGTACTTC. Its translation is CASSFGPGETQYF.

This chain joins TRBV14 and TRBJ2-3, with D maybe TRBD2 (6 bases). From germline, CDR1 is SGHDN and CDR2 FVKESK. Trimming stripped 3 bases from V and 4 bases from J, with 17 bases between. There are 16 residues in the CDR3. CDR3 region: CASSHRLGKEADTQYF. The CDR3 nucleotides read TGTGCCAGCAGCCACCGACTAGGGAAAGAGGCAGATACGCAGTATTTT.

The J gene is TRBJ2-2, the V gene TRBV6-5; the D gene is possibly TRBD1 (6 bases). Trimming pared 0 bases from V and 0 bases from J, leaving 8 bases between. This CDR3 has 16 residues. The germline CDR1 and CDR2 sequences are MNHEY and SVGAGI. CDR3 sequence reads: CASSYSPGANTGELFF. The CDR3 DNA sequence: TGTGCCAGCAGTTACTCGCCAGGGGCGAACACCGGGGAGCTGTTTTTT.

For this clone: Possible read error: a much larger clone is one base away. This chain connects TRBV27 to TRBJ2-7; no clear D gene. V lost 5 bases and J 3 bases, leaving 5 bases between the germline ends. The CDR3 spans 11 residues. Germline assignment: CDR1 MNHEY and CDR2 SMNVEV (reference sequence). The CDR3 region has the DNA TGTGCCAGCAGTAATCACTACGAGCAGTACTTC. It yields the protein CASSNHYEQYF.

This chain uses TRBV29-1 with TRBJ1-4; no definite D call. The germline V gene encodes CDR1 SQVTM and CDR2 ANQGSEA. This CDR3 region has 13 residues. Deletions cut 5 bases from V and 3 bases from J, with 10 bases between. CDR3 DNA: TGCAGCGTTACCGGGGTCGCTAATGAAAAACTGTTTTTT. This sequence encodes CSVTGVANEKLFF.